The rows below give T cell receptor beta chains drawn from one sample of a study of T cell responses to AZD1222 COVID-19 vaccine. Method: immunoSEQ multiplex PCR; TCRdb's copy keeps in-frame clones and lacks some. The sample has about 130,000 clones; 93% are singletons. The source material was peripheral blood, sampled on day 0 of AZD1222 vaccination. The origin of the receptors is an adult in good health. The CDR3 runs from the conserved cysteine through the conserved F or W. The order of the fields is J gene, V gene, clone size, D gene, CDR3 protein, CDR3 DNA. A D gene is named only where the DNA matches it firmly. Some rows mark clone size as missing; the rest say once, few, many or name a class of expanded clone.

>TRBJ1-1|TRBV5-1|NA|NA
CASSGGDTQNTEAFF
TGCGCCAGCAGCGGGGGGGACACCCAGAACACTGAAGCTTTCTTT
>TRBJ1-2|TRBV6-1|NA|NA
CASSELGDLDIYGYTF
TGTGCCAGCAGTGAACTCGGGGACTTAGACATCTATGGCTACACCTTC
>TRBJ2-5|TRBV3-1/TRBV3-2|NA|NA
CASSPGDFQETQYF
TGTGCCAGCAGCCCGGGGGACTTCCAAGAGACCCAGTACTTC
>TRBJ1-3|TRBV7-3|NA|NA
CASSLAGGNTIYF
TGTGCCAGCAGCTTAGCGGGGGGAAACACCATATATTTT
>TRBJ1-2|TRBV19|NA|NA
CASSPQDRYGYTF
TGTGCCAGTAGTCCCCAAGACCGTTATGGCTACACCTTC
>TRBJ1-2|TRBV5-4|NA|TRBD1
CASSLDPTGYGYTF
TGTGCCAGCAGCTTGGACCCGACAGGGTATGGCTACACCTTC
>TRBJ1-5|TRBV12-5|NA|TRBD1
CASGLGQGRNQPQHF
TGTGCTAGTGGTTTGGGACAGGGGAGGAATCAGCCCCAGCATTTT
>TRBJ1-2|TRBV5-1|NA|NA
CASSPGIPNYGYTF
TGCGCCAGCAGCCCGGGGATCCCTAACTATGGCTACACCTTC
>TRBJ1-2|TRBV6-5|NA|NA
CASSYSLSDSNYGYTF
TGTGCCAGCAGTTACTCGTTGTCAGATTCTAACTATGGCTACACCTTC
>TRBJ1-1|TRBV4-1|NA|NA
CASSQGRARRSNTEAFF
TGCGCCAGCAGCCAAGGCCGAGCGAGGAGGTCGAACACTGAAGCTTTCTTT
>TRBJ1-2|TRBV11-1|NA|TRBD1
CASSPRTGNGYTF
TGTGCCAGCAGCCCCCGGACAGGAAACGGCTACACCTTC
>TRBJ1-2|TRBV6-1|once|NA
CASSRRENYGYTF
TGTGCCAGCAGCCGCAGGGAAAACTATGGCTACACCTTC
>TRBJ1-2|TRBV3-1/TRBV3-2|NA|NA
CASSHRDGRINYGYTF
TGTGCCAGCAGCCACCGGGACGGCCGGATTAACTATGGCTACACCTTC
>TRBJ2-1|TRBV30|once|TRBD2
CAWSLGLGINEQFF
TGTGCCTGGAGTCTGGGACTAGGGATCAATGAGCAGTTCTTC
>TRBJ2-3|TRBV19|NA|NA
CASSTTGTDTQYF
TGTGCCAGTAGTACCACAGGGACAGATACGCAGTATTTT
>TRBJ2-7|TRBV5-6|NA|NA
CASSFWTGVGEQYF
TGTGCCAGCAGCTTCTGGACGGGGGTGGGCGAGCAGTACTTC